The clone carrying this TCR beta chain was counted many times. Its antigen is still unknown. Individual cDNA molecules received unique molecular identifiers in the library. How the authors handled the data: Individual samples carried between roughly 23,224 and 750,000 TCRs, with 80,000 to 100,000 as the median. MiXCR, run by TCRdb on the 5' RACE reads, gives a single entry per CDR3 protein. These V and J calls originate from TCRdb's pipeline instead of the authors' own analysis. This sample has roughly 81,000 distinct CDR3 sequences, with around 15% found just once. The sample comes from a study of human T cells and chemical hapten exposure. The wider study: Small volume differences among pooled libraries mainly caused per-sample TCR yield variation.

It was unfractionated whole blood from which total RNA was extracted. Study-level points and caveats: TCRs above 1 in 1000 frequency did not change with DPC sensitization.

The CDR3 has 16 residues. Germline V gene lookup returns CDR1 SGHDT and CDR2 YYEEEE. Between the trimmed V and J ends, which lost 0 bases and 6 bases, there was a span of 16 bases. V usage is TRBV5-6 and J usage is TRBJ1-5; TRBD1 might be the D (5 bases). This sequence was found in a female donor in good health. The CDR3 sequence: CASSLAGAGVGQPQHF. The CDR3 nucleotides are TGTGCCAGCAGCTTGGCTGGGGCCGGAGTTGGTCAGCCCCAGCATTTT. The full variable domain, rest sourced from reference TRBV5-6 and TRBJ1-5, is DAGVTQSPTHLIKTRGQQVTLRCSPKSGHDTVSWYQQALGQGPQFIFQYYEEEERQRGNFPDRFSGHQFPNYSSELNVNALLLGDSALYLCASSLAGAGVGQPQHFGDGTRLSIL.